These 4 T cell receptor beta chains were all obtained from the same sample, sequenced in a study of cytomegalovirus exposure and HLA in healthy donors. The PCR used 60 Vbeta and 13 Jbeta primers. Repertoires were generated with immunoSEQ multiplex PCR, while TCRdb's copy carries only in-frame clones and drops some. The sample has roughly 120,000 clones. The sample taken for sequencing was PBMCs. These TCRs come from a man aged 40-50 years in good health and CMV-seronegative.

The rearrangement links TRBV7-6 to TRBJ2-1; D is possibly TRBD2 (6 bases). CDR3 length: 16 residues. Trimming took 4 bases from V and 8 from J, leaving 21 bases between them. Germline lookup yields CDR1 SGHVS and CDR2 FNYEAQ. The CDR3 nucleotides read TGTGCCAGCAGCTGGTGGAGCGCGGGATATATCGATGAGCAGTTCTTC. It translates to CASSWWSAGYIDEQFF. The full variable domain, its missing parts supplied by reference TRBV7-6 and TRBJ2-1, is GAGVSQSPRYKVTKRGQDVALRCDPISGHVSLYWYRQALGQGPEFLTYFNYEAQQDKSGLPNDRFSAERPEGSISTLTIQRTEQRDSAMYRCASSWWSAGYIDEQFFGPGTRLTVL.

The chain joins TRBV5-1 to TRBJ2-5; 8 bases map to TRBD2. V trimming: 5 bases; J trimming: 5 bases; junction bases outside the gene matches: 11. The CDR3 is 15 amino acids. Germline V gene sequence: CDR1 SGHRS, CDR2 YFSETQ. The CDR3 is CASRQAGDGQETQYF. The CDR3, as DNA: TGCGCCAGCAGGCAAGCGGGAGATGGACAGGAGACCCAGTACTTC.

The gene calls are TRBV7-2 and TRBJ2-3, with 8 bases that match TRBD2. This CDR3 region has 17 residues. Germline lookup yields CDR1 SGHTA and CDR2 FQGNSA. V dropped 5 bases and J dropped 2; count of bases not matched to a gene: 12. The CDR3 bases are TGTGCCAGCAGCCCCAGAATAGCGGGATACTTCACAGATACGCAGTATTTT. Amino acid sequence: CASSPRIAGYFTDTQYF.

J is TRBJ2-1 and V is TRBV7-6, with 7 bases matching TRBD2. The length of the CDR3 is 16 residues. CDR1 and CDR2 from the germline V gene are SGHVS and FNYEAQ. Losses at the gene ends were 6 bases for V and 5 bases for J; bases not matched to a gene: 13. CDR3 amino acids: CASSKPAGRVDNEQFF. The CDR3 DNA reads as TGTGCCAGCAGTAAGCCAGCGGGGAGGGTCGACAATGAGCAGTTCTTC. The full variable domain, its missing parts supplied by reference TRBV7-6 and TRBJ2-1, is GAGVSQSPRYKVTKRGQDVALRCDPISGHVSLYWYRQALGQGPEFLTYFNYEAQQDKSGLPNDRFSAERPEGSISTLTIQRTEQRDSAMYRCASSKPAGRVDNEQFFGPGTRLTVL.